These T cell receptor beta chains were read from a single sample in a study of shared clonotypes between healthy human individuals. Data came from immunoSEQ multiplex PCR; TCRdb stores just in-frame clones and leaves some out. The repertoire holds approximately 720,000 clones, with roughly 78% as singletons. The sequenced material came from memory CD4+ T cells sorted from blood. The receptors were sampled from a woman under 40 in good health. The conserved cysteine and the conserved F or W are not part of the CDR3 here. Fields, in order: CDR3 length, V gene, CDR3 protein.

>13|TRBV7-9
ASSPPFRVGNTIY
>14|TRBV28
ASRTSRDRAANEQF
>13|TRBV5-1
ASSLAGGQSYGYT
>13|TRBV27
ASGLREDSNQPQH
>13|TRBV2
ASSDRATPYNEQF
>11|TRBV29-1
SGWGEGRIEQF
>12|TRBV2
ASSWDSGWDEQY
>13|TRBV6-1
ASSFYKMNTGELF
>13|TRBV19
ASRERGDWGNTIY
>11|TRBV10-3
AISEGQDQPQH
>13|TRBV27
ASSLDLVGTDTQY
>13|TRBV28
ASSFSAGLSYEQY
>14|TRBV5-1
ASISQAGGPTDTQY
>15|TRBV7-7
ASSKGADRSGANVLT
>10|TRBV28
ASAPGVNEQY
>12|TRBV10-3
AISDQRLTYEQY
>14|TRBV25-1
ASSEYKAGEKETQY
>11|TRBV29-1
SVGRDQNTEAF
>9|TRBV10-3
AVATYNEQF
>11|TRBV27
ASSLYSGTEQF
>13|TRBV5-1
ASSTFAGVFQEQY
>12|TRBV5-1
ASASISQGYEQY
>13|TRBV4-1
ASSQEPGRNRGYT
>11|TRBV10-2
ASSSQGYTEAF
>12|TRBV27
ASSPLAGKNIQY
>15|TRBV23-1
ASSHPPGQSSGNTIY
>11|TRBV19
ASSIEARSTQY
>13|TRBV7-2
ASSLVLDRTGELF
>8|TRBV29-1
SGQNTEAF
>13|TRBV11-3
ASSSLGGLTGELF
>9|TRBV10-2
ASSERYEQY
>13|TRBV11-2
ASSSGLFGVYEQY
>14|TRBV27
ASSLGFSVWYNEQF
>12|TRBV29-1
SVNFGGSGYEQY
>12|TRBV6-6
ASKQAIEAYEQY
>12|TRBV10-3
AIKSGSSSYEQY
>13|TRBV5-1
ASSLVSGSSETQY
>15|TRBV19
ASSPRRGQGLNYGYT
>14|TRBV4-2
ASSFGLGGTTGELF
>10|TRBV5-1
ASSIELRDYT
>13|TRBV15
ATSRDGGHTDTQY
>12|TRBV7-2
ASGRVRGSYEQY
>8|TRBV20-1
SVRREKLF
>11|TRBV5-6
ASSLRQGGGYT
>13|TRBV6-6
ASSYGSGSSYEQY
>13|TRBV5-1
ASSLVASGRETQY
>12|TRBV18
ASLNPRETYEQY
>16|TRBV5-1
ASSLWPGGTSGTDTQY